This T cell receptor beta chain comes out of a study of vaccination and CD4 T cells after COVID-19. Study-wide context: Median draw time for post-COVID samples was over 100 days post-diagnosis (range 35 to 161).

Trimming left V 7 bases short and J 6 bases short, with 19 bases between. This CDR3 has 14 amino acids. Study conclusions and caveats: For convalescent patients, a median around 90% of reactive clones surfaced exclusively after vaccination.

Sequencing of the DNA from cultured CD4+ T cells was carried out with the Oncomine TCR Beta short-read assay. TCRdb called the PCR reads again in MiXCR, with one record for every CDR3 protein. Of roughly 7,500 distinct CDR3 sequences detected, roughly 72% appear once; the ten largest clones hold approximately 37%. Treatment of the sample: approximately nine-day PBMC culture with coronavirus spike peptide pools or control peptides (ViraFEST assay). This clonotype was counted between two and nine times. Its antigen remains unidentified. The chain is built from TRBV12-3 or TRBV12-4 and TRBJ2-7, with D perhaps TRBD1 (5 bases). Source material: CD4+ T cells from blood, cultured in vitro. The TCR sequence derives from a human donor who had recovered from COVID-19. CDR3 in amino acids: CASTRTNTGTEQYF. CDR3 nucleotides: TGTGCCAGCACGAGGACGAATACAGGTACCGAGCAGTACTTC.